The 9 T cell receptor beta chains listed next were all sequenced from one sample in a study of T cell repertoires in cytomegalovirus infection. TCRdb re-called the reads with MiXCR, one entry per CDR3 protein. The table shows 150,000 to 200,000 distinct CDR3 sequences, with about 30% occurring only once. The material sequenced was PBMCs. These receptors originate from a human donor in good health (CMV status not recorded). Some clones in this sample may be carry-over from other donors' samples.

Concerning this clonotype itself: This could be a read error, since a much larger clone is one nucleotide away. The rearrangement joins TRBV4-2 to TRBJ2-5; no clear D gene. Germline V CDR1 and CDR2: LGHNA, YNFKEQ. This CDR3 contains 13 residues. The CDR3 DNA reads as TGTGCCAGCAACCAAACTAAGGAAGAGACCCAGTACTTC. This codes for CASNQTKEETQYF.

The chain has TRBV6-2 or TRBV6-3 and TRBJ2-7, with a tentative D call TRBD2 (6 bases). CDR1 and CDR2 from the germline V gene are MNHEY and SVGEGT. This CDR3 contains 13 residues. The germline V and J ends were trimmed by 2 bases and 3 bases, with 8 bases remaining between them. This CDR3 reads CASSYRRGYEQYF. The CDR3 DNA is TGTGCCAGCAGTTACCGGAGGGGCTACGAGCAGTACTTC.

The chain couples TRBV5-6 to TRBJ2-7; 8 nucleotides line up with TRBD2. This CDR3 spans 15 amino acids. Trimming cost V 3 bases and J 3 bases; bases outside gene matches: 8. Germline-derived CDR1 and CDR2 are SGHDT and YYEEEE. The CDR3 spells CASSYGGAGVYEQYF. DNA of the CDR3: TGTGCCAGCAGCTACGGGGGGGCCGGTGTCTACGAGCAGTACTTC.

Comments on this clonotype: Its ends do not fully match the called genes, so a read error is possible. This sequence joins TRBV20-1 and TRBJ2-1; D is tentatively TRBD1 or TRBD2 (5 bases each). The CDR3 sequence is 14 residues long. Germline CDR1 DFQATT, CDR2 SNEGSKA (reference sequence). In DNA form, the CDR3 reads TGCAGTGCTGGGGCGGGCGTCTCCTACATTGAGCAGTTCTTC. Translating gives CSAGAGVSYIEQFF.

This clonotype appeared a few times. The rearrangement joins TRBV6-2 or TRBV6-3 to TRBJ2-1; D may be TRBD2 (6 bases). CDR3 size: 18 residues. Germline V gene lookup returns CDR1 MNHEY and CDR2 SVGEGT. Trimming removed 3 bases at V and 2 bases at J, with 20 bases between. The CDR3 sequence is CASSYGLRGGVTYNEQFF. The CDR3 nucleotides are TGTGCCAGCAGTTATGGACTCCGGGGCGGGGTCACCTACAATGAGCAGTTCTTC.

This clonotype was observed many times. The V gene is TRBV7-2, the J gene TRBJ2-3; 8 bases agree with TRBD2. CDR3 length: 15 amino acids. CDR1 SGHTA and CDR2 FQGNSA come from the germline V gene. V lost 5 bases and J lost 2; bases outside the gene matches: 6. This CDR3 is CASSLTSGPTDTQYF. In nucleotides, the CDR3 is TGTGCCAGCAGCCTTACTAGCGGACCCACAGATACGCAGTATTTT.

The table lists this clonotype with a few counts. This chain connects TRBV12-3 or TRBV12-4 to TRBJ2-7; D gene unclear. V was clipped by 8 bases and J by 4 bases, with 18 bases between them. This CDR3 spans 14 amino acids. The CDR3 coding sequence is TGTGCCAGCGCTGAACGGATAAGGCGTTACGAGCAGTACTTC. It yields the protein CASAERIRRYEQYF.

This clonotype was detected many times. The chain employs TRBV4-1 and TRBJ2-6; 11 bases map to TRBD1. Germline V gene sequence: CDR1 MGHRA, CDR2 YSYEKL. This CDR3 contains 17 residues. V was pared by 5 bases and J by 2 bases, with 5 bases of the junction left unmatched. CDR3 DNA sequence: TGCGCCAGCAGCACGGACAGGGGGCTGACTGGGGCCAACGTCCTGACTTTC. Protein sequence: CASSTDRGLTGANVLTF.

Details on this clonotype: The conserved phenylalanine or tryptophan normally closing the CDR3 is absent here, so this likely arose from a read error. The V gene is TRBV7-8, the J gene TRBJ1-1; D is undetermined. Germline CDR1 and CDR2: SGHVS and FQNEAQ. The CDR3 runs to 11 residues. CDR3 amino acids: CPSSPRTEAFC. The CDR3, as DNA: TGTCCCAGCAGCCCTCGCACTGAAGCTTTCTGT.